Shown below are 31 T cell receptor beta chains from a single sample sequenced in a study of T-cell reconstitution after alpha-beta-depleted transplantation in children. A library of TCRbeta sequences, prepared with unique molecular identifiers, was generated. Each CDR3 protein is one row after TCRdb ran MiXCR on the PCR reads. Among 530,000 or so distinct CDR3 sequences listed, 25% to 30% were seen once. The sample in question was PBMCs, obtained before TCRalphabeta/CD19-depleted stem cell transplant. The receptors here all came from a boy under three years old with Wiskott-Aldrich syndrome, due to receive a stem cell transplant.

The chain uses TRBV5-1 and TRBJ2-5; D is undetermined. Germline CDR1 reads SGHRS; CDR2 reads YFSETQ. V was pared by 0 bases and J by 9 bases, with 12 bases between. CDR3 length equals 13 residues. The CDR3 here is CASSLVSSGPQYF. The CDR3 coding sequence is TGCGCCAGCAGCTTGGTATCTTCGGGTCCCCAGTACTTC.

The rearrangement joins TRBV20-1 to TRBJ2-1, with 9 positions matching TRBD2. The CDR3 totals 15 residues. V was clipped by 6 bases and J by 2 bases; unmatched bases: 8. Germline loops: CDR1 DFQATT, CDR2 SNEGSKA (reference sequence). CDR3 protein: CSATATSGTYNEQFF. The DNA of the CDR3 is TGCAGTGCCACAGCGACTAGCGGCACCTACAATGAGCAGTTCTTC.

The chain couples TRBV5-1 to TRBJ2-1; D uncertain. CDR3 size: 14 residues. In germline, CDR1 is SGHRS, CDR2 YFSETQ. The ends were cut back, 4 bases at V and 5 bases at J, with 13 bases in the middle. The CDR3 here is CASSPTTLDNEQFF. The CDR3 nucleotides read TGCGCCAGCAGCCCAACCACCTTGGACAATGAGCAGTTCTTC.

The chain employs TRBV12-3 or TRBV12-4 and TRBJ1-2, with 8 positions matching TRBD1. V shed 4 bases, J shed 4 bases, and the junction held 8 bases outside the gene matches. The CDR3 sequence is 15 residues long. The CDR3, as DNA: TGTGCCAGCAGTTACCCTGGACAGGGCACCTATGGCTACACCTTC. Translation gives CASSYPGQGTYGYTF.

The chain recombines TRBV20-1 with TRBJ2-3; possibly TRBD1 for D (6 bases). Germline V gene data show CDR1 as DFQATT and CDR2 as SNEGSKA (reference sequence). The CDR3 has 14 amino acids. Trimming left V 3 bases short and J 2 bases short, with 12 bases between. CDR3 in DNA: TGCAGTGCTAGGTGGGGGCGGTACACAGATACGCAGTATTTT. Protein: CSARWGRYTDTQYF.

The chain carries TRBV11-2 and TRBJ2-2, with 11 bases lining up with TRBD2. J lost 0 bases, V lost 5 bases, and 14 bases had no gene match. CDR1 is SGHAT, CDR2 FQNNGV, per germline. The CDR3 sequence is 20 residues long. DNA for the CDR3: TGTGCCAGCAGCCTGAAGATATCTAGCGGGAGGAACGCGAACACCGGGGAGCTGTTTTTT. It yields the protein CASSLKISSGRNANTGELFF.

The chain couples TRBV12-3 or TRBV12-4 to TRBJ2-1, with TRBD2 matching 16 bases. This CDR3 has 17 residues. V gave up 6 bases and J gave up 4 bases; unmatched junction bases: 6. CDR3 sequence: CASRGLAGGPGYNEQFF. The DNA of the CDR3 is TGTGCCAGCAGGGGACTAGCGGGAGGGCCGGGGTACAATGAGCAGTTCTTC.

V usage is TRBV5-1 and J usage is TRBJ1-1; 7 bases are shared with TRBD1. V gave up 4 bases and J gave up 2 bases; unmatched junction bases: 5. The CDR3 consists of 14 residues. Germline assignment: CDR1 SGHRS and CDR2 YFSETQ. The CDR3 protein is CASSRGQLNTEAFF. DNA of the CDR3: TGCGCCAGCAGCCGGGGACAGTTAAACACTGAAGCTTTCTTT. The full variable domain, its missing parts supplied by reference TRBV5-1 and TRBJ1-1, is KAGVTQTPRYLIKTRGQQVTLSCSPISGHRSVSWYQQTPGQGLQFLFEYFSETQRNKGNFPGRFSGRQFSNSRSEMNVSTLELGDSALYLCASSRGQLNTEAFFGQGTRLTVV.

V gene TRBV7-9 combines with J gene TRBJ1-1, with D possibly matching TRBD1 (6 bases). The CDR3 totals 11 residues. Germline V lookup: CDR1 SEHNR, CDR2 FQNEAQ (reference sequence). Trimming removed 7 bases from V and 7 bases from J, with 10 bases in between. The CDR3 DNA reads as TGTGCCAGCATGGGGGCAGTTGAAGCTTTCTTT. Translating it yields CASMGAVEAFF. Full variable domain (outside the CDR3, taken from reference TRBV7-9 and TRBJ1-1): DTGVSQNPRHKITKRGQNVTFRCDPISEHNRLYWYRQTLGQGPEFLTYFQNEAQLEKSRLLSDRFSAERPKGSFSTLEIQRTEQGDSAMYLCASMGAVEAFFGQGTRLTVV.

The chain recombines TRBV3-1 with TRBJ1-1, with TRBD1 matching 8 bases. The length of the CDR3 is 13 residues. Germline CDR1 LGHDT, CDR2 YNNKEL (reference sequence). With 4 bases clipped from V and 6 bases from J, the junction kept 4 bases outside the gene matches. The chain's CDR3 is CASSPGGLAEAFF. The CDR3 DNA reads as TGTGCCAGCAGCCCAGGGGGCCTAGCTGAAGCTTTCTTT.

The CDR3 nucleotides are TGCAGCGTTGACCAAACAGGGGGCCGACGTCAGGGGGACACAGATACGCAGTATTTT. This encodes CSVDQTGGRRQGDTDTQYF. The chain links TRBV29-1 to TRBJ2-3; 9 positions agree with TRBD1. From germline, CDR1 is SQVTM and CDR2 ANQGSEA. J was trimmed by 2 bases and V by 3 bases; bases with no gene match: 18. The CDR3 is made up of 19 amino acids.

In its sample, this clonotype was seen a few times. The chain combines TRBV10-3 with TRBJ2-1; D is uncertain. This CDR3 has 16 amino acids. Germline V CDR1 and CDR2: ENHRY, SYGVKD. V shed 0 bases and J shed 8 bases, with 17 bases lying between them. The CDR3 bases are TGTGCCATCAGTGAGTCAAGGACCCTCCGACCCGATGAGCAGTTCTTC. Translated, it gives CAISESRTLRPDEQFF.

DNA for the CDR3: TGTGCCAGCAGACCGCGACAGGGGATCTACGAGCAGTACTTC. It is translated as CASRPRQGIYEQYF. This chain links TRBV27 with TRBJ2-7; 8 bases align to TRBD1. Germline lookup yields CDR1 MNHEY and CDR2 SMNVEV (reference sequence). The CDR3 runs to 14 residues. J lost 3 bases, V lost 6 bases, and 7 bases had no gene match.

V and J are TRBV12-3 or TRBV12-4 and TRBJ2-4; TRBD1 matches at 8 bases. This CDR3 region has 18 residues. Trimming removed 6 bases from V and 3 bases from J; junction bases left unmatched: 16. The CDR3 sequence is CASSPQRTGRRFKNIQYF. The CDR3 region has the DNA TGTGCCAGCAGCCCTCAACGGACAGGGCGGCGATTCAAAAACATTCAGTACTTC.

The chain links TRBV18 to TRBJ2-5, with 7 bases lining up with TRBD1. This CDR3 has 14 residues. V trimming: 3 bases; J trimming: 4 bases; junction bases outside the gene matches: 5. From germline, CDR1 is KGHSH and CDR2 LQKENI. DNA of the CDR3: TGTGCCAGCTCACCTACCAACAGGGGAGAGACCCAGTACTTC. Encoded protein: CASSPTNRGETQYF. Complete variable domain (other parts from reference TRBV18 and TRBJ2-5): NAGVMQNPRHLVRRRGQEARLRCSPMKGHSHVYWYRQLPEEGLKFMVYLQKENIIDESGMPKERFSAEFPKEGPSILRIQQVVRGDSAAYFCASSPTNRGETQYFGPGTRLLVL.

The chain is built from TRBV20-1 and TRBJ1-5; 8 positions match TRBD1. There are 12 residues in the CDR3. Germline V CDR1 and CDR2: DFQATT, SNEGSKA (reference sequence). After removal of 5 bases from V and 10 bases from J, the junction contained 7 bases not matched to a gene. CDR3 loop: CSADDRGSPQHF. The CDR3 DNA is TGCAGTGCTGACGACAGGGGAAGCCCCCAGCATTTT.

This chain uses TRBV28 with TRBJ1-6; D gene ambiguous. The CDR3 loop spans 15 amino acids. The germline V and J ends were trimmed by 3 bases and 2 bases, with 8 bases remaining between them. Germline V CDR1 and CDR2: MDHEN, SYDVKM. CDR3 DNA: TGTGCCAGCAGTTTCCTCGTCCCCTATAATTCACCCCTCCACTTT. Residues: CASSFLVPYNSPLHF.

The chain combines TRBV5-1 with TRBJ2-7; the match to TRBD1 covers 10 bases. Germline V gene data show CDR1 as SGHRS and CDR2 as YFSETQ. The J segment lost 6 bases and the V segment lost 3 bases, leaving 12 bases of the junction unmatched. There are 16 residues in the CDR3. In DNA form, the CDR3 reads TGCGCCAGCAGCTCCCTGGGACAGGGGATTTCCGGCGAGCAGTACTTC. It is translated as CASSSLGQGISGEQYF.

The CDR3 loop reads CASSFSGEQFF. In nucleotides, the CDR3 is TGTGCCAGCAGCTTTTCGGGTGAGCAGTTCTTC. The chain has TRBV7-9 and TRBJ2-1; D remains ambiguous. The CDR3 contains 11 residues. The germline V gene encodes CDR1 SEHNR and CDR2 FQNEAQ (reference sequence). V was trimmed by 3 bases and J by 9 bases, leaving 6 bases between them.

The V gene is TRBV2, the J gene TRBJ2-1, with 8 bases lining up with TRBD2. Looked up from germline, CDR1 is SNHLY and CDR2 is FYNNEI. Trimming cost V 8 bases and J 5 bases; bases outside gene matches: 14. This CDR3 has 16 residues. The CDR3 DNA is TGTGCCAGCCAGCGGGCCCGGCGGGAGGTAGACAATGAGCAGTTCTTC. Its protein is CASQRARREVDNEQFF.

CDR3 sequence: CASAAGGYEQYF. In DNA form, the CDR3 reads TGTGCCAGCGCTGCGGGCGGCTACGAGCAGTACTTC. The gene calls are TRBV27 and TRBJ2-7, with D possibly being TRBD2 (5 bases). CDR3 length: 12 amino acids. The V gene lost 8 bases and the J gene lost 3 bases, with 11 bases spanning the gap. Germline CDR1 is MNHEY and CDR2 is SMNVEV (reference sequence).

The table lists this clonotype with a few counts. V and J are TRBV6-1 and TRBJ1-5; a weak D match, TRBD1 (5 bases). The CDR3 is made up of 14 amino acids. V was clipped by 6 bases and J by 6 bases, with 15 bases between them. Germline-derived CDR1 and CDR2 are MNHNS and SASEGT. The CDR3 loop reads CASSQGGSGQPQHF. CDR3 in DNA: TGTGCCAGCAGCCAGGGAGGTAGCGGTCAGCCCCAGCATTTT.

V gene TRBV5-6 combines with J gene TRBJ2-1; 8 bases align to TRBD2. This CDR3 has 13 amino acids. The junction had 6 bases not matched to a gene; V was cut back by 4 bases and J by 9 bases. Germline V gives CDR1 SGHDT, CDR2 YYEEEE. Here the CDR3 reads CASSPAGEGEQFF. DNA for the CDR3: TGTGCCAGCAGCCCAGCGGGAGAGGGTGAGCAGTTCTTC.

The rearrangement joins TRBV5-1 to TRBJ1-2, with a possible D match to TRBD1 (5 bases). Germline CDR1 reads SGHRS; CDR2 reads YFSETQ. This CDR3 spans 15 amino acids. V shed 3 bases and J shed 2 bases, with 14 bases lying between them. CDR3 in DNA: TGCGCCAGCAGCTCGGGTGACCGGGACAACTATGGCTACACCTTC. It yields the protein CASSSGDRDNYGYTF.

V is TRBV20-1 and J is TRBJ2-1; 8 bases map to TRBD2. The ends lost 3 bases at V and 8 bases at J; junction bases unmatched: 3. CDR1 and CDR2 from the germline V gene are DFQATT and SNEGSKA (reference sequence). The CDR3 spans 12 residues. The CDR3 is CSASKREYEQFF. The CDR3 DNA is TGCAGTGCTAGTAAGCGGGAGTATGAGCAGTTCTTC.

This chain uses TRBV2 with TRBJ2-1; D is undetermined. From germline, CDR1 is SNHLY and CDR2 FYNNEI. The CDR3 is made up of 11 amino acids. Trimming cost V 3 bases and J 12 bases, with 9 bases left between them. CDR3 residues: CASSEGEAQFF. CDR3 nucleotides: TGTGCCAGCAGTGAGGGTGAGGCGCAGTTCTTC.

The chain joins TRBV20-1 to TRBJ2-1; 8 positions match TRBD2. Trimming at V came to 5 bases and at J to 3 bases, leaving 9 bases not matched to a gene. The CDR3 loop spans 15 amino acids. The germline CDR1 and CDR2 sequences are DFQATT and SNEGSKA (reference sequence). The CDR3 reads CSAGRAGDIYNEQFF. In DNA, the CDR3 is TGCAGTGCTGGGAGAGCGGGAGACATCTACAATGAGCAGTTCTTC.

This clonotype was found a few times. The CDR3 protein is CASSQGTGVPQETQYF. The DNA of the CDR3 is TGTGCCAGCAGCCAGGGGACAGGAGTGCCCCAAGAGACCCAGTACTTC. The gene calls are TRBV7-3 and TRBJ2-5; 8 positions match TRBD1. The CDR3 is 16 amino acids. Germline CDR1 is SGHTA and CDR2 is FQGTGA. V lost 5 bases and J lost 1; bases outside the gene matches: 9.

The chain carries TRBV5-1 and TRBJ1-3; D is perhaps TRBD1 (5 bases). Trimming left V 4 bases short and J 0 bases short, with 20 bases between. The CDR3 is made up of 18 amino acids. CDR1 is SGHRS and CDR2 is YFSETQ in the germline V gene. CDR3 in DNA: TGCGCCAGCAGCCCAGCCGGGTTGTGGGGCTCCTCTGGAAACACCATATATTTT. Translating it yields CASSPAGLWGSSGNTIYF.

This clonotype was seen more than once but under ten times. The rearrangement uses TRBV29-1 and TRBJ1-4; D gene unclear. The CDR3 extends over 13 amino acids. V was clipped by 2 bases and J by 8 bases, with 12 bases between them. Germline V gene data show CDR1 as SQVTM and CDR2 as ANQGSEA. CDR3 DNA sequence: TGCAGCGTTGAATTAGGCGACGGGGAAAAACTGTTTTTT. Translating gives CSVELGDGEKLFF.

There are a few counts of this clonotype. The chain uses TRBV5-1 and TRBJ2-7; 7 bases are a match to TRBD1. Germline loops: CDR1 SGHRS, CDR2 YFSETQ. Germline trimming cut 3 bases from V and 5 bases from J; bases unmatched to any gene: 5. The CDR3 has 13 amino acids. CDR3 sequence (DNA): TGCGCCAGCAGCTGGAGACAGGGCGACGAGCAGTACTTC. Translation gives CASSWRQGDEQYF.